This entry is about one TCR beta chain. The CDR3 totals 15 residues. Trimming removed 2 bases from V and 0 bases from J, with 7 bases in between. Germline CDR1 reads MDHEN; CDR2 reads SYDVKM. The data were produced by immunoSEQ multiplex PCR, yet TCRdb's version contains in-frame clones alone and is incomplete. The repertoire includes 55,000 to 75,000 clones, roughly four fifths of them detected once, and more than 0.8% sits in the top ten. Autoimmune disease history or systemic immunosuppression meant exclusion. This entry is derived from a study of OX40 agonist ivuxolimab in advanced cancers. This clonotype originated in an adult with an advanced solid tumor such as melanoma, head and neck, liver or kidney cancer. Sequenced here: CD4+ or CD8+ T cells sorted from blood, sampled in a trial of the OX40 agonist ivuxolimab. The V call is TRBV28, the J call TRBJ1-4; D gene unclear. CDR3 bases: TGTGCCAGCAGTTTAGATCGAGCAACTAATGAAAAACTGTTTTTT. Its protein product is CASSLDRATNEKLFF.